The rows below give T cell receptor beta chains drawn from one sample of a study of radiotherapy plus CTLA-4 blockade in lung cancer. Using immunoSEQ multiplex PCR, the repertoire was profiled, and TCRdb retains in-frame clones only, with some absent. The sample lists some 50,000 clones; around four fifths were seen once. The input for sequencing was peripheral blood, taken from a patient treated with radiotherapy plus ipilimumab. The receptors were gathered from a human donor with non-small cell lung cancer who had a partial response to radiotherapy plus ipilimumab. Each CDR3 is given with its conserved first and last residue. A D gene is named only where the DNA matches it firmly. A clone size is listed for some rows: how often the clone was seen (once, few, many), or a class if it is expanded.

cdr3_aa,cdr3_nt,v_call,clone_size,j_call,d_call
CASSYSFGVVRNEQFF,TGTGCCAGCAGTTACTCTTTCGGCGTGGTGAGGAATGAGCAGTTCTTC,TRBV6-5,.,TRBJ2-1,.
CASSQVPAGVLNIQYF,TGCGCCAGCAGCCAAGTACCAGCCGGAGTTCTAAACATTCAGTACTTC,TRBV4-3,few,TRBJ2-4,.
CASTPMGGGQETQYF,TGTGCCAGCACCCCCATGGGAGGGGGCCAAGAGACCCAGTACTTC,TRBV5-6,.,TRBJ2-5,.
CASSLVQGGYNEQFF,TGTGCCAGCAGCTTAGTACAGGGGGGCTACAATGAGCAGTTCTTC,TRBV7-9,few,TRBJ2-1,TRBD1
CASSLALGGLGYGYTF,TGTGCCAGCAGCTTAGCGTTAGGGGGTCTCGGCTATGGCTACACCTTC,TRBV7-8,.,TRBJ1-2,.
CASSKGTGGTYEQYF,TGTGCCAGCAGTAAAGGGACAGGGGGGACCTACGAGCAGTACTTC,TRBV27,.,TRBJ2-7,TRBD1
CASSVAPRGGLGQETQYF,TGTGCCAGCAGCGTAGCTCCACGGGGGGGCTTGGGGCAAGAGACCCAGTACTTC,TRBV9,.,TRBJ2-5,TRBD2
CASSYQGGNSPLHF,TGTGCCAGCAGCTATCAGGGGGGCAATTCACCCCTCCACTTT,TRBV7-3,.,TRBJ1-6,TRBD1
CASSEGQGATEAFF,TGTGCCAGCAGTGAGGGGCAGGGGGCCACTGAAGCTTTCTTT,TRBV2,few,TRBJ1-1,TRBD1
CASSFGQFYEQYF,TGTGCCAGCAGTTTCGGTCAATTCTACGAGCAGTACTTC,TRBV27,few,TRBJ2-7,.
CASSQSGGGTDTQYF,TGTGCCAGCAGTCAGAGTGGCGGGGGCACAGATACGCAGTATTTT,TRBV7-2,.,TRBJ2-3,.
CASSSAGGTEAFF,TGTGCCAGCAGCTCCGCGGGGGGGACAGAAGCTTTCTTT,TRBV5-6,.,TRBJ1-1,.
CASSTRTSGVSETQYF,TGTGCCAGTAGTACCCGGACTAGCGGGGTTTCAGAGACCCAGTACTTC,TRBV19,.,TRBJ2-5,TRBD2
CASSLGQGRWAGELFF,TGTGCCAGCAGTTTAGGACAGGGCCGCTGGGCCGGGGAGCTGTTTTTT,TRBV5-4,.,TRBJ2-2,TRBD1
CASSAGDRYNSPLHF,TGTGCCAGTAGTGCCGGGGACAGGTATAATTCACCCCTCCACTTT,TRBV19,.,TRBJ1-6,TRBD1
CASSDRVWANEKLFF,TGTGCCAGTAGTGACAGGGTTTGGGCTAATGAAAAACTGTTTTTT,TRBV19,.,TRBJ1-4,TRBD1